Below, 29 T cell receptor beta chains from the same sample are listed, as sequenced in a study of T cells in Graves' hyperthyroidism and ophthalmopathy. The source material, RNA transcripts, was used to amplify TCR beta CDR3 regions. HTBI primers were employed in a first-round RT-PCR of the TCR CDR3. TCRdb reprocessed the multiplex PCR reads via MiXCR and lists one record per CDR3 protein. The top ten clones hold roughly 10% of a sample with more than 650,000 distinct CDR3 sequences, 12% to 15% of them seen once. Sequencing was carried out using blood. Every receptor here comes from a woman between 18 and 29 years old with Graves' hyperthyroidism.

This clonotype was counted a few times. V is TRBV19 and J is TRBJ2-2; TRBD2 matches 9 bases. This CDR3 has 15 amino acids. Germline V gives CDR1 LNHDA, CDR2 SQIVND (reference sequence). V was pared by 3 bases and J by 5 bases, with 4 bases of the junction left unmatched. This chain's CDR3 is CASSISGSATGELFF. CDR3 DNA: TGTGCCAGTAGTATTAGCGGGAGTGCTACCGGGGAGCTGTTTTTT.

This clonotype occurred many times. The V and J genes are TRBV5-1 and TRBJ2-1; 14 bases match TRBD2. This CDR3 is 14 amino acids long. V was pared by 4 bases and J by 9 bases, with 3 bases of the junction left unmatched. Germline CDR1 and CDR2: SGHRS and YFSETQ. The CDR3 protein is CASSPGLAGGEQFF. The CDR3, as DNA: TGCGCCAGCAGCCCCGGACTAGCGGGGGGTGAGCAGTTCTTC.

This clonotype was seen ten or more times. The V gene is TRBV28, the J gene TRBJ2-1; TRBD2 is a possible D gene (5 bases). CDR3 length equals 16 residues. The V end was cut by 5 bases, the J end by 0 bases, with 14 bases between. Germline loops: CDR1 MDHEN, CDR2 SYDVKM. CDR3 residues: CASSALAPSSYNEQFF. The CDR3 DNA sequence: TGTGCCAGCAGTGCGCTAGCTCCAAGCTCCTACAATGAGCAGTTCTTC.

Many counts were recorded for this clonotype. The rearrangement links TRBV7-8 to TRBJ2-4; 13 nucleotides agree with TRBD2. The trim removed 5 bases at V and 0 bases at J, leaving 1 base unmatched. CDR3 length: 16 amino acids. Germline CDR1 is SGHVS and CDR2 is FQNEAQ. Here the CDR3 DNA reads TGTGCCAGCAGCAGACTAGCGGGAGGAGCCAAAAACATTCAGTACTTC. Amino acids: CASSRLAGGAKNIQYF. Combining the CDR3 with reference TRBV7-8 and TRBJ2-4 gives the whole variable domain GAGVSQSPRYKVAKRGQDVALRCDPISGHVSLFWYQQALGQGPEFLTYFQNEAQLDKSGLPSDRFFAERPEGSVSTLKIQRTQQEDSAVYLCASSRLAGGAKNIQYFGAGTRLSVL.

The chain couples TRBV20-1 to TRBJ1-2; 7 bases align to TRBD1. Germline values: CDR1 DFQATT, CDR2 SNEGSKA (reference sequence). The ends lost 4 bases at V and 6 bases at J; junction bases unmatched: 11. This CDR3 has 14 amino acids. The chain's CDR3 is CSATLDRLANGYTF. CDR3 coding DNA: TGCAGTGCTACCTTGGACAGGTTGGCAAATGGCTACACCTTC.

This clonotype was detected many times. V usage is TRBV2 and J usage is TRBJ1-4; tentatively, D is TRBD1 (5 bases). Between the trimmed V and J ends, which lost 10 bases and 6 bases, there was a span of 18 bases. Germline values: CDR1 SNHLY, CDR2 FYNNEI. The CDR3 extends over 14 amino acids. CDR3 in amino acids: CATEPGPGYEKLFF. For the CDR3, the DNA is TGTGCCACAGAACCGGGACCTGGTTATGAAAAACTGTTTTTT.

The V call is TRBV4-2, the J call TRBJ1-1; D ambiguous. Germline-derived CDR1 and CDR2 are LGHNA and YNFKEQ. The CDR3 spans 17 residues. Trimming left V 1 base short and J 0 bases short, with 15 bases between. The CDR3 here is CASSQGPARAVNTEAFF. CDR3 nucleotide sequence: TGTGCCAGCAGCCAAGGGCCCGCTAGGGCAGTGAACACTGAAGCTTTCTTT.

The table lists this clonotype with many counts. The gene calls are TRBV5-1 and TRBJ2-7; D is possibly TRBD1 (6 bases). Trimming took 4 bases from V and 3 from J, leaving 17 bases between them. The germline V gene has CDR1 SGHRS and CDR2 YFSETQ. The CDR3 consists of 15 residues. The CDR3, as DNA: TGCGCCAGCAGCGTGGTATGGGGGCGGAACTACGAGCAGTACTTC. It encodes CASSVVWGRNYEQYF.

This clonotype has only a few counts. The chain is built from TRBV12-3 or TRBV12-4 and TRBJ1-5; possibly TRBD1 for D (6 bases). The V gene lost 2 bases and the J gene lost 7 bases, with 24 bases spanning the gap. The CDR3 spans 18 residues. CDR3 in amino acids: CASSLRRRQGIIGQPQHF. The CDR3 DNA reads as TGTGCCAGCAGTTTAAGGAGGAGGCAGGGGATCATCGGGCAGCCCCAGCATTTT.

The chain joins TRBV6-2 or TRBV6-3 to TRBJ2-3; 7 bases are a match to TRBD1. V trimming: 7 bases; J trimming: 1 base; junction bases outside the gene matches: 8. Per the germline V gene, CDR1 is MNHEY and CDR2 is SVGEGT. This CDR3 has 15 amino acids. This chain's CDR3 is CASTLRGTGTDTQYF. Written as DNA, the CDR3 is TGTGCCAGCACCCTAAGAGGGACAGGCACAGATACGCAGTATTTT.

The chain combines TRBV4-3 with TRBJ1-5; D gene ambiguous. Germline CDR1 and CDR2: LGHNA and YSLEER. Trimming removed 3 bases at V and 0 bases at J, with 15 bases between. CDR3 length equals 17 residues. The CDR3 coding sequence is TGCGCCAGCAGCCAGGGAGTACGAAAAGATAGCAATCAGCCCCAGCATTTT. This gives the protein CASSQGVRKDSNQPQHF.

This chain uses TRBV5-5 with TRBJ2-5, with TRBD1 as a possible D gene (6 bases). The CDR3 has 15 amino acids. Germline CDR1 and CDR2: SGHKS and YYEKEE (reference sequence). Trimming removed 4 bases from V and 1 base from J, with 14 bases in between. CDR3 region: CASSLNRVLQETQYF. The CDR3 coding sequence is TGTGCCAGCAGCCTTAACAGGGTCCTCCAAGAGACCCAGTACTTC.

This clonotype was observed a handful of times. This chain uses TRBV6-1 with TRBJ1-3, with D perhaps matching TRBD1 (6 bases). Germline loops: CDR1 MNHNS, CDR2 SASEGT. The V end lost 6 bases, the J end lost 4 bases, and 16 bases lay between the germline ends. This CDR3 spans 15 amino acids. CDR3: CASSDDRSAGNTIYF. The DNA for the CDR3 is TGTGCCAGCAGCGATGACAGGAGTGCCGGAAACACCATATATTTT.

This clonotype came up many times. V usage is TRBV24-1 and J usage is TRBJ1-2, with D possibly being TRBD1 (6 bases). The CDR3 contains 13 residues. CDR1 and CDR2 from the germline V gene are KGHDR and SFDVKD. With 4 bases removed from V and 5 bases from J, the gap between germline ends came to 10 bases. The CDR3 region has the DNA TGTGCCACCAGTGACACAGGGAGTTATGGCTACACCTTC. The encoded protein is CATSDTGSYGYTF.

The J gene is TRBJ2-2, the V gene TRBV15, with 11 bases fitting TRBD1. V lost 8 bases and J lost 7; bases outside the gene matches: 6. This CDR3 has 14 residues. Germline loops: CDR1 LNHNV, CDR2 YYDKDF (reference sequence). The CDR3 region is CATALDRGRGELFF. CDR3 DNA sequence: TGTGCCACCGCCCTGGACAGGGGGCGCGGGGAGCTGTTTTTT.

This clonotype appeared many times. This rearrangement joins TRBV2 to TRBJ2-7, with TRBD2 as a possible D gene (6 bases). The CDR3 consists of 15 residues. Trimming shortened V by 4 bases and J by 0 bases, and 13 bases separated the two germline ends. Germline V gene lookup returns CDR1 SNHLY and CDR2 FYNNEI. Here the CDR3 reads CASSGYLGGSYEQYF. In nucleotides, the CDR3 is TGTGCCAGCAGTGGATATCTGGGGGGCTCCTACGAGCAGTACTTC.

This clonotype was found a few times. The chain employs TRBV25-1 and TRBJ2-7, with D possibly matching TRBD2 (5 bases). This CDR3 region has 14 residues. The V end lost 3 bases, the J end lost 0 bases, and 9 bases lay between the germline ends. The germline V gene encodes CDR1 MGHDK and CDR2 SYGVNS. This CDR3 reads CASSDWTLSYEQYF. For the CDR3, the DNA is TGTGCCAGCAGTGATTGGACTCTCTCCTACGAGCAGTACTTC.

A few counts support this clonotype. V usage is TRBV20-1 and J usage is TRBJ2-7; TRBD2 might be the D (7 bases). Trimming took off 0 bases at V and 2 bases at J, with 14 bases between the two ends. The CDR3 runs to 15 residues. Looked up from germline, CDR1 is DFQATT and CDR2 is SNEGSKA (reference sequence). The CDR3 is CSARETERDTYEQYF. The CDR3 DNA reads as TGCAGTGCTAGAGAGACCGAGCGGGACACCTACGAGCAGTACTTC.

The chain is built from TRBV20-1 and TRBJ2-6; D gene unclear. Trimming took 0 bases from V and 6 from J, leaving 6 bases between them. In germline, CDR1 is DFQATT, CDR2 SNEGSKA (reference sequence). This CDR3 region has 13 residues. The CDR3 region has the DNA TGCAGTGCTAGAGATCCACTGGCCAACGTCCTGACTTTC. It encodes CSARDPLANVLTF.

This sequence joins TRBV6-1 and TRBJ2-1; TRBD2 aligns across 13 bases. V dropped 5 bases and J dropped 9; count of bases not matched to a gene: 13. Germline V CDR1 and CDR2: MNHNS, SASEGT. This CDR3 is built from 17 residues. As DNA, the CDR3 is TGTGCCAGCAGTCCTCGGACTAGCGGGAGTTTCGTCAGTGAGCAGTTCTTC. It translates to CASSPRTSGSFVSEQFF.

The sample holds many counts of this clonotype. The CDR3 region has the DNA TGCAGTGCTAGTAGATGGGGCGAGAGCTCCTACGAGCAGTACTTC. It yields the protein CSASRWGESSYEQYF. The chain carries TRBV20-1 and TRBJ2-7; maybe TRBD1 (5 bases). V lost 3 bases, J lost 0 bases, and 15 bases lay in between. The CDR3 loop spans 15 amino acids. Looked up from germline, CDR1 is DFQATT and CDR2 is SNEGSKA (reference sequence).

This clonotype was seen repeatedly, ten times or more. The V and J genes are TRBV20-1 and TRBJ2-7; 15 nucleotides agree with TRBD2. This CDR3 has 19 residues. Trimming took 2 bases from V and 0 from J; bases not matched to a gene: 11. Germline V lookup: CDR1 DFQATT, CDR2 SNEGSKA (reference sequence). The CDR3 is CSARPSGTSGRTTSYEQYF. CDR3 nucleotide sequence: TGCAGTGCTAGACCTTCAGGGACTAGCGGGAGGACGACCTCCTACGAGCAGTACTTC.

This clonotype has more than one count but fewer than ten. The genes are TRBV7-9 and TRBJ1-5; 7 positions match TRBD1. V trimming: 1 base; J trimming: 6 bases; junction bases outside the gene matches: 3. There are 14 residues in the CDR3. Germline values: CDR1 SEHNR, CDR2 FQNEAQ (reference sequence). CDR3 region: CASSLDTGVQPQHF. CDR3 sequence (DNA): TGTGCCAGCAGCTTAGACACAGGGGTTCAGCCCCAGCATTTT.

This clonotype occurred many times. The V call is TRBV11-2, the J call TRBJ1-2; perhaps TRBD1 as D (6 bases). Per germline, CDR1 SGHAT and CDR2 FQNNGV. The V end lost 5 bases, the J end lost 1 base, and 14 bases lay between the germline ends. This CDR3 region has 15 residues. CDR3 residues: CASSPRGTINYGYTF. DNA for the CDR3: TGTGCCAGCAGCCCGCGGGGGACAATTAACTATGGCTACACCTTC. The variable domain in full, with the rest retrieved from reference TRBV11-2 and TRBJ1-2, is EAGVAQSPRYKIIEKRQSVAFWCNPISGHATLYWYQQILGQGPKLLIQFQNNGVVDDSQLPKDRFSAERLKGVDSTLKIQPAKLEDSAVYLCASSPRGTINYGYTFGSGTRLTVV.

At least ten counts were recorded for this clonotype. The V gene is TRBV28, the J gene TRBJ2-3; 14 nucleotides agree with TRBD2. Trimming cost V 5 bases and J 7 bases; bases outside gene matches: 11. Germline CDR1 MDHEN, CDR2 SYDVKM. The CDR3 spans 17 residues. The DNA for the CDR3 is TGTGCCAGCAGTATACCGTCCGGGACTAGCGGGAGAAATACGCAGTATTTT. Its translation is CASSIPSGTSGRNTQYF.

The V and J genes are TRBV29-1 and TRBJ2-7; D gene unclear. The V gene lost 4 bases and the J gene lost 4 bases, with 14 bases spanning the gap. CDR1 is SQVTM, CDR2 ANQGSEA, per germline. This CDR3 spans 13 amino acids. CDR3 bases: TGCAGCGTTGTCCAGCCTGGTTCTTACGAGCAGTACTTC. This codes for CSVVQPGSYEQYF.

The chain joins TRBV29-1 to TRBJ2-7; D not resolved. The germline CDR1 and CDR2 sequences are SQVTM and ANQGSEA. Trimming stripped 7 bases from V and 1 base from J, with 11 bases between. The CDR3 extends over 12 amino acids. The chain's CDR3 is CSGQDESYEQYF. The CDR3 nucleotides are TGCAGCGGTCAGGACGAATCCTACGAGCAGTACTTC.

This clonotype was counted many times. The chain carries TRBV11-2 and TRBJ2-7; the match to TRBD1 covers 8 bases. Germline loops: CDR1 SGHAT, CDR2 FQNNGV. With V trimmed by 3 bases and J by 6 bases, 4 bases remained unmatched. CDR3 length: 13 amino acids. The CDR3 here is CASSFQGASEQYF. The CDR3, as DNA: TGTGCCAGCAGCTTTCAGGGGGCCTCCGAGCAGTACTTC.

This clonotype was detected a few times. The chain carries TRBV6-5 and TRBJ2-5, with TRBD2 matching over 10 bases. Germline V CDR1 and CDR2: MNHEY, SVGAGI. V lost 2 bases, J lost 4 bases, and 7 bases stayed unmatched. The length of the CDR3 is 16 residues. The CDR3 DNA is TGTGCCAGCAGTTACGTCTTCCGGACTAGCGGAGAGACCCAGTACTTC. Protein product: CASSYVFRTSGETQYF.